This T cell receptor beta chain was captured by sequencing in a study of blood T cell repertoires in COVID-19. For the study at large: In each case, the material was cDNA or gDNA derived from T cells, B-cell-depleted T cells, or PBMCs.

Germline V gene sequence: CDR1 SGHNT, CDR2 YYREEE (reference sequence). The germline V and J ends were trimmed by 4 bases and 1 base, with 14 bases remaining between them. This CDR3 spans 15 amino acids. As processed by the authors: Amplifying reference gene primers gave estimates of nucleated cell counts. Sequencing was performed with immunoSEQ multiplex PCR; in TCRdb, only in-frame clones are kept and a portion is missing. Clone size and V and J calls were adopted from that table, with D and trimming inferred from the DNA. Of approximately 29,000 clones listed, approximately 81% are singletons. V gene TRBV5-4 combines with J gene TRBJ1-1, with D maybe TRBD1 (6 bases). Sequences were obtained from peripheral blood. The source is a woman between 55 and 75 years old with acute or convalescent COVID-19. CDR3 bases: TGTGCCAGCAGCGGGATGATGACAGGGAACACTGAAGCTTTCTTT. Translation gives CASSGMMTGNTEAFF.